Sequencing of this TCR beta chain was carried out in a study of T cell responses to AZD1222 COVID-19 vaccine. Data came from immunoSEQ multiplex PCR; TCRdb stores just in-frame clones and leaves some out. The sample includes roughly 67,000 clones, roughly nine tenths seen only once; the top ten take roughly 28%. Germline lookup yields CDR1 MNHEY and CDR2 SMNVEV (reference sequence). There are 12 residues in the CDR3. V gave up 3 bases and J gave up 6 bases, with 9 bases separating them. Study-level findings and limits: Repertoire samples came only from after the peak T cell response. In a largely white British group with more females than males, clonal diversity was possibly underestimated. Dominant at 160-218 and 743-854, vaccine-associated CD4 TCRs also spanned spike.

Comment on this clone: The antigen is not known.

Sequenced material: peripheral blood, taken 28 days after the second AZD1222 dose. This TCR was recovered from an adult who received the AZD1222 COVID-19 vaccine. The chain carries TRBV27 and TRBJ2-7; D unresolved. The chain's CDR3 is CASSFERCEQYF. CDR3 sequence (DNA): TGTGCCAGCAGTTTCGAGAGGTGCGAGCAGTACTTC.